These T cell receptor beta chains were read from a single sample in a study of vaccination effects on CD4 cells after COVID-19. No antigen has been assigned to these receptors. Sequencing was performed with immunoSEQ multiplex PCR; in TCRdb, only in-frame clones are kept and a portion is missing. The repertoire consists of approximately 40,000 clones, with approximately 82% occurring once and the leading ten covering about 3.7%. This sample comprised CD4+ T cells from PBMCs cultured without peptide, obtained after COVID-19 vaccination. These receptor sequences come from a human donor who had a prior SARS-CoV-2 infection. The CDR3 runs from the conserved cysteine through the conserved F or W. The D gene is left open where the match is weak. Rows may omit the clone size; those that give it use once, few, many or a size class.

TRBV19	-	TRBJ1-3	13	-	CASHRDSGNTIYF	TGTGCCAGTCACAGGGATTCTGGAAACACCATATATTTT
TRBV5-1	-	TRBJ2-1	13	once	CASSRVGMNEQFF	TGCGCCAGCTCCCGGGTAGGTATGAATGAGCAGTTCTTC
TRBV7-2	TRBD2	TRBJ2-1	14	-	CASSVRAGDDEQFF	TGTGCCAGCAGCGTAAGAGCGGGGGATGATGAGCAGTTCTTC
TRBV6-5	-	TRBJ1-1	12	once	CASSKLNTEAFF	TGTGCCAGCAGTAAGTTGAACACTGAAGCTTTCTTT
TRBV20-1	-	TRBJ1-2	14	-	CSASRGKPNYGYTF	TGCAGTGCTAGTCGGGGCAAGCCTAACTATGGCTACACCTTC
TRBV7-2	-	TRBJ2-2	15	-	CASSSGTLNTGELFF	TGTGCCAGCAGCTCCGGGACACTTAACACCGGGGAGCTGTTTTTT
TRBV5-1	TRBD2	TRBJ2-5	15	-	CASSPGLAIQETQYF	TGCGCCAGCAGCCCAGGACTAGCGATTCAAGAGACCCAGTACTTC
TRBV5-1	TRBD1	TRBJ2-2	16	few	CASSFQQGASTGELFF	TGCGCCAGCAGCTTCCAACAGGGGGCGAGCACCGGGGAGCTGTTTTTT
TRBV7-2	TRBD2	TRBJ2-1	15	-	CASSTSGSSYNEQFF	TGTGCCAGCAGTACAAGCGGGAGCTCCTACAATGAGCAGTTCTTC
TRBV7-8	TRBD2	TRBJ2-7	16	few	CASSLVLAGPSYEQYF	TGTGCCAGCAGCTTAGTGCTAGCGGGGCCTTCCTACGAGCAGTACTTC
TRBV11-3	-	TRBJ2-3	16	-	CASSFGHGFNTDTQYF	TGTGCCAGCAGCTTTGGCCACGGATTTAACACAGATACGCAGTATTTT
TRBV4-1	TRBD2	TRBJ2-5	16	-	CASSQGLAGGQETQYF	TGCGCCAGCAGCCAAGGACTAGCGGGAGGACAAGAGACCCAGTACTTC
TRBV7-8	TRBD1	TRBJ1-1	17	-	CASSKRQGRGWDTEAFF	TGTGCCAGCAGCAAGCGACAGGGACGAGGGTGGGACACTGAAGCTTTCTTT
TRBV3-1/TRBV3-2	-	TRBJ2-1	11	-	CASSQYGEQFF	TGTGCCAGCAGCCAATATGGTGAGCAGTTCTTC
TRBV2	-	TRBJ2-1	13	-	CASRALPWDEQFF	TGTGCCAGCAGGGCTCTTCCCTGGGATGAGCAGTTCTTC
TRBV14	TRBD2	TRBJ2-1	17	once	CASSQTPLGGSSDEQFF	TGTGCCAGCAGCCAAACTCCTTTGGGCGGGAGTAGCGATGAGCAGTTCTTC
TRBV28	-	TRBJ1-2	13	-	CASSSNFFGGYTF	TGTGCCAGCAGTTCAAATTTTTTTGGAGGCTACACCTTC
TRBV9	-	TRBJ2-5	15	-	CASSVRGAELETQYF	TGTGCCAGCAGCGTACGGGGGGCGGAGCTTGAGACCCAGTACTTC
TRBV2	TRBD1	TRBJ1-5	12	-	CASSEEDREQHF	TGTGCCAGCAGTGAAGAGGACAGGGAGCAGCATTTT
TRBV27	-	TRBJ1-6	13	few	CASSFGYNSPLHF	TGTGCCAGCAGTTTTGGGTATAATTCACCCCTCCACTTT
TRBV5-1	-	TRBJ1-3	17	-	CASRKQGTSSSGNTIYF	TGCGCCAGCAGAAAACAGGGAACCTCCAGCTCTGGAAACACCATATATTTT
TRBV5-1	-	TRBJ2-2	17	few	CASSLYPQGTSTGELFF	TGCGCCAGCAGCTTGTATCCCCAGGGGACCAGCACCGGGGAGCTGTTTTTT
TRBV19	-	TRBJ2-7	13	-	CASSIRGVDEQYF	TGTGCCAGTAGTATAAGGGGGGTTGACGAGCAGTACTTC
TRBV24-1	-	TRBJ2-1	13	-	CATSDIYYNEQFF	TGTGCCACCAGTGATATATACTACAATGAGCAGTTCTTC
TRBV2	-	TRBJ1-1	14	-	CASTFVGSDTEAFF	TGTGCCAGCACCTTCGTCGGCTCAGACACTGAAGCTTTCTTT